This T cell receptor (beta chain) was sequenced for a study of T-cell memory formation after mild COVID-19. Study context: Clusters of TCRs were largely donor specific.

Study-wide points: Cross-reactive memory apparently joined, as some responding clones appeared in pre-infection memory.

This clonotype appeared a few times. Its specificity is unknown. The 5'RACE method, run with constant-segment primers, produced TCR alpha and TCR beta cDNA libraries (carrying sample barcodes and UMIs). TCRdb reprocessed the 5' RACE reads via MiXCR and lists one record per CDR3 protein. The sample shows tens of thousands of distinct CDR3 sequences, 15% to 20% of them seen only once. Germline assignment: CDR1 MNHEY and CDR2 SVGEGT. V shed 6 bases and J 0 bases; nucleotides not matched to a gene: 7. CDR3 length: 16 residues. V and J are TRBV6-2 or TRBV6-3 and TRBJ2-1; 8 nucleotides match TRBD2. The specimen sequenced was PBMCs or a T cell subset sorted from them (not recorded which). This receptor was taken from an adult who had mild COVID-19 (a few samples of this study predate the infection). Cell type and time point are not known. CDR3 region: CASSNPGGSSYNEQFF. The CDR3 nucleotides are TGTGCCAGCAGCAATCCGGGGGGGAGCTCCTACAATGAGCAGTTCTTC.